The sequence of this T cell receptor (beta chain) was determined in a study of blood T cell repertoires in COVID-19. Study information: PBMCs, B-cell-depleted T cells, or T cells were the source of the cDNA or gDNA that made up the material.

This table comes from immunoSEQ multiplex PCR, and its TCRdb copy is limited to in-frame clones, with some not included. The table includes roughly 200,000 clones, roughly 89% detected once. The specimen was peripheral blood. The clonotype originates from a woman aged 18-35 years who had recovered from COVID-19.

CDR3 sequence (DNA): TGTGCCAGCAGTGACCCCGGGACACCCGACCTTTGGCCCCAGCATTTT. Translating gives CASSDPGTPDLWPQHF. V and J are TRBV2 and TRBJ1-5; tentatively, D is TRBD1 (6 bases). The CDR3 runs to 16 residues. Germline lookup yields CDR1 SNHLY and CDR2 FYNNEI. Trimming removed 3 bases from V and 9 bases from J, with 21 bases in between.